This T cell receptor (beta chain) is from a study of T cell repertoires in cytomegalovirus infection. Study-level information: HLA-C-restricted CMV epitopes, recently identified, and well-studied HLA-B-restricted ones were used by the study. Indicated by public TCR beta signatures were CMV infection and matching HLA type. Study results and caveats: The cumulative frequency of public TCR beta families distinguished individuals who carried CMV together with the relevant HLA.

With 11 bases removed from V and 9 bases from J, the gap between germline ends came to 20 bases. The germline V gene encodes CDR1 ENHRY and CDR2 SYGVKD. CDR3 length: 13 residues. This clonotype was found many times. No antigen is known for it. TCRdb independently ran MiXCR on the reads; one entry per CDR3 protein. The table has around 78,000 distinct CDR3 sequences, more than 20% seen once. The receptor comes from a human donor in good health (CMV status not recorded). Some clones in this sample may be carry-over from other donors' samples. The material sequenced was CD8+ T cells from cultured PBMCs, taken from culture after CMV antigen stimulation. The rearrangement uses TRBV10-3 and TRBJ2-1, with TRBD2 as a possible D gene (6 bases). The CDR3 sequence is CASAVGGVGEQFF. The DNA for the CDR3 is TGTGCCTCCGCGGTCGGGGGAGTGGGTGAGCAGTTCTTC.